This T cell receptor (beta chain) was recovered during a study of cytomegalovirus exposure and HLA in healthy donors. Both 60 Vbeta primers and 13 Jbeta primers went into the PCR. Produced via immunoSEQ multiplex PCR; TCRdb's table is partial and in-frame only. This table lists just over 200,000 clones. As for this clone: The antigen is unknown.

Study outcomes and limitations: Rates of TCR association differed by HLA locus in a later analysis, with DRB1 highest and HLA-C lowest. Per a later analysis, 15,000 to 20,000 TCR beta sequences showed association with HLA alleles at 0.05 false discovery rate.

The CDR3 is 15 amino acids. CDR1 and CDR2 from the germline V gene are MDHEN and SYDVKM. Between the trimmed V and J ends, which lost 8 bases and 4 bases, there was a span of 17 bases. The chain uses TRBV28 and TRBJ2-2; D is possibly TRBD2 (7 bases). The receptor was derived from a girl aged 2 to 10 in good health and CMV-seropositive. Sequencing was carried out using PBMCs. CDR3 region: CASGGAGASTGELFF. In DNA form, the CDR3 reads TGTGCCAGCGGGGGGGCGGGAGCCTCCACCGGGGAGCTGTTTTTT.